The 6 T cell receptor beta chains below come from one sample, sequenced in a study of regulatory T cells in long-lasting Graves disease. Time point meaning: newly diagnosed GD, antithyroid drugs for less than 3 months. PBMC-derived RNA was used for the TCR library. Arm-PCR with iRepertoire HTBI primers amplified the CDR3 regions for these TCR beta libraries. TCRdb used MiXCR to reprocess the multiplex PCR reads, holding one entry per CDR3 protein. This sample carries hundreds of thousands of distinct CDR3 sequences, 18% of them seen once, and the ten largest clones take more than 30%. The material was peripheral blood mononuclear cells (PBMCs), obtained at new diagnosis, from a patient treated with antithyroid drugs. The source of these receptors is a female donor with Graves disease.

V usage is TRBV7-9 and J usage is TRBJ1-1; tentative D call: TRBD1 (6 bases). V was clipped by 3 bases and J by 5 bases, with 10 bases between them. Per the germline V gene, CDR1 is SEHNR and CDR2 is FQNEAQ (reference sequence). There are 13 residues in the CDR3. The CDR3 here is CASSFSGETEAFF. The CDR3 nucleotides are TGTGCCAGCAGCTTTTCAGGGGAGACTGAAGCTTTCTTT.

The V call is TRBV6-2 or TRBV6-3, the J call TRBJ1-1; 8 nucleotides align to TRBD1. V lost 2 bases and J lost 8; bases outside the gene matches: 7. The CDR3 has 14 residues. Germline V gene data show CDR1 as MNHEY and CDR2 as SVGEGT. The CDR3 loop reads CASSYPDRVFEAFF. The CDR3 DNA sequence: TGTGCCAGCAGTTACCCGGACAGGGTCTTCGAAGCTTTCTTT.

This clonotype was seen at least ten times. V gene TRBV7-2 combines with J gene TRBJ2-3, with 7 bases lining up with TRBD2. This CDR3 contains 16 residues. The V and J ends lost 1 base and 1 base, in that order; junction bases with no gene match: 5. In germline, CDR1 is SGHTA, CDR2 FQGNSA. The CDR3 loop reads CASSLGSGPRTDTQYF. In nucleotides, the CDR3 is TGTGCCAGCAGCTTAGGTAGCGGGCCCCGCACAGATACGCAGTATTTT. Full variable domain (rest looked up from reference TRBV7-2 and TRBJ2-3): GAGVSQSPSNKVTEKGKDVELRCDPISGHTALYWYRQSLGQGLEFLIYFQGNSAPDKSGLPSDRFSAERTGGSVSTLTIQRTQQEDSAVYLCASSLGSGPRTDTQYFGPGTRLTVL.

This clonotype occurred many times. This chain connects TRBV11-2 to TRBJ1-2, with D tentatively TRBD1 (5 bases). Germline loops: CDR1 SGHAT, CDR2 FQNNGV. V lost 0 bases to trimming and J lost 6 bases, with 17 bases between them. This CDR3 is built from 16 residues. The chain's CDR3 is CASSLEWGEDTNGYTF. CDR3 nucleotides: TGTGCCAGCAGCTTAGAGTGGGGGGAGGACACCAATGGCTACACCTTC.

The sample holds many counts of this clonotype. The chain uses TRBV19 and TRBJ1-1; D is possibly TRBD1 (5 bases). The germline V and J ends were trimmed by 3 bases and 0 bases, with 8 bases remaining between them. CDR1 and CDR2 (germline): LNHDA, SQIVND (reference sequence). CDR3 length equals 14 residues. The CDR3 sequence: CASSIGTVNTEAFF. CDR3 nucleotide sequence: TGTGCCAGTAGTATTGGGACGGTGAACACTGAAGCTTTCTTT. The full variable domain, rest sourced from reference TRBV19 and TRBJ1-1, is DGGITQSPKYLFRKEGQNVTLSCEQNLNHDAMYWYRQDPGQGLRLIYYSQIVNDFQKGDIAEGYSVSREKKESFPLTVTSAQKNPTAFYLCASSIGTVNTEAFFGQGTRLTVV.

This clonotype came up many times. The gene calls are TRBV19 and TRBJ1-6; 7 bases are a match to TRBD1. Germline V gene data show CDR1 as LNHDA and CDR2 as SQIVND (reference sequence). The CDR3 consists of 13 residues. The V segment lost 8 bases and the J segment 7 bases; nucleotides outside the gene matches: 5. In DNA form, the CDR3 reads TGTGCCAGTGTGACAGGGCCGAATTCACCCCTCCACTTT. It specifies CASVTGPNSPLHF.